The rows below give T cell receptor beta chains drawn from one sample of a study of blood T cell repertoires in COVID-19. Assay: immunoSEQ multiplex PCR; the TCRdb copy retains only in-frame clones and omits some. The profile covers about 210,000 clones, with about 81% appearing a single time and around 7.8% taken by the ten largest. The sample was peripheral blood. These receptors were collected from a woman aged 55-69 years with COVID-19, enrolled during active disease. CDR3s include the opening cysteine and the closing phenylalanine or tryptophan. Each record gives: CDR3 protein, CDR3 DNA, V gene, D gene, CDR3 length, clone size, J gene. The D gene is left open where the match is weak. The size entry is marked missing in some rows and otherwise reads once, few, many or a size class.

CASNRDTDNSPLHF | TGTGCCAGCAACCGGGACACTGATAATTCACCCCTCCACTTT | TRBV7-9 | . | 14 | . | TRBJ1-6
CASISRRGGSNQPQHF | TGTGCCAGCATCTCCCGTCGGGGGGGAAGCAATCAGCCCCAGCATTTT | TRBV5-6 | . | 16 | . | TRBJ1-5
CASSLSARALETQYF | TGTGCCAGCAGCTTAAGTGCCAGGGCGTTAGAGACCCAGTACTTC | TRBV13 | . | 15 | once | TRBJ2-5
CASSSNTGSSYGYTF | TGCGCCAGCAGCTCTAATACAGGGAGTAGCTATGGCTACACCTTC | TRBV5-1 | . | 15 | . | TRBJ1-2
CAWSVERGGYEQYF | TGTGCCTGGAGTGTTGAAAGGGGCGGATACGAGCAGTACTTC | TRBV30 | . | 14 | . | TRBJ2-7
CASSLAGLTEAFF | TGTGCCAGCAGCTTAGCGGGGCTCACTGAAGCTTTCTTT | TRBV11-1 | . | 13 | . | TRBJ1-1
CASSERGQGAYEQYF | TGTGCCAGCAGTGAAAGAGGACAGGGGGCCTACGAGCAGTACTTC | TRBV6-1 | TRBD1 | 15 | . | TRBJ2-7
CASSPGLWGGPPFF | TGTGCCAGCAGCCCTGGTCTGTGGGGGGGGCCTCCGTTCTTC | TRBV7-2 | . | 14 | . | TRBJ2-1
CASQRSNGADYEQYF | TGTGCCAGCCAAAGGTCGAATGGGGCGGATTACGAGCAGTACTTC | TRBV28 | . | 15 | . | TRBJ2-7
CASSPRGSGSSYEQYF | TGTGCCAGCAGCCCAAGAGGGAGCGGGAGCTCCTACGAGCAGTACTTC | TRBV11-1 | TRBD2 | 16 | . | TRBJ2-7
CASSLGDRGAYNEQFF | TGTGCCAGCAGCTTAGGTGACAGGGGGGCCTACAATGAGCAGTTCTTC | TRBV7-9 | TRBD1 | 16 | . | TRBJ2-1
CASSYSSGYENYGYTF | TGTGCCAGCAGTTACTCCTCGGGTTACGAGAACTATGGCTACACCTTC | TRBV6-5 | . | 16 | . | TRBJ1-2
CASSLKGANTEAFF | TGCGCCAGCAGCTTGAAGGGGGCGAACACTGAAGCTTTCTTT | TRBV5-1 | TRBD1 | 14 | . | TRBJ1-1
CASSLSSGRAVGEQYF | TGTGCCAGCAGTTTATCAAGCGGGAGGGCCGTGGGGGAGCAGTACTTC | TRBV27 | TRBD2 | 16 | . | TRBJ2-7
CASSLKETQYF | TGCGCCAGCAGTTTAAAAGAGACCCAGTACTTC | TRBV5-1 | . | 11 | . | TRBJ2-5
CASSLSQYGYTF | TGTGCCAGCAGCTTGTCCCAGTATGGCTACACCTTC | TRBV5-6 | . | 12 | many | TRBJ1-2
CASSQERGGRANTGELFF | TGTGCCAGCAGCCAAGAAAGAGGGGGTCGGGCCAACACCGGGGAGCTGTTTTTT | TRBV3-1/TRBV3-2 | . | 18 | . | TRBJ2-2
CASSLGPQDNYGYTF | TGTGCCAGCAGCTTAGGTCCACAGGATAACTATGGCTACACCTTC | TRBV7-3 | . | 15 | once | TRBJ1-2
CASSMALLGGSYNEQFF | TGTGCCAGTAGTATGGCCCTCCTCGGGGGGTCCTACAATGAGCAGTTCTTC | TRBV19 | TRBD2 | 17 | . | TRBJ2-1
CASKIGGNQPQHF | TGTGCCAGCAAAATAGGCGGGAATCAGCCCCAGCATTTT | TRBV6-5 | . | 13 | few | TRBJ1-5
CASSLGSGGGQETQYF | TGCGCCAGCAGCTTGGGCTCAGGGGGTGGCCAAGAGACCCAGTACTTC | TRBV5-1 | TRBD1 | 16 | . | TRBJ2-5
CASSVRTISDTQYF | TGTGCCAGCAGCGTCAGGACTATCTCAGATACGCAGTATTTT | TRBV9 | . | 14 | . | TRBJ2-3
CAWRVQGVTEAFF | TGTGCCTGGAGGGTCCAGGGGGTCACTGAAGCTTTCTTT | TRBV30 | TRBD1 | 13 | . | TRBJ1-1
CASSLLDGRETQYF | TGTGCCAGCAGCCTACTAGATGGGCGGGAGACCCAGTACTTC | TRBV3-1/TRBV3-2 | . | 14 | . | TRBJ2-5
CASSPTGSPYGYTF | TGTGCCAGCAGCCCGACAGGGAGCCCCTATGGCTACACCTTC | TRBV27 | TRBD1 | 14 | . | TRBJ1-2
CASSRAGGPSTDTQYF | TGTGCCAGCAGCCGCGCGGGGGGTCCTAGCACAGATACGCAGTATTTT | TRBV5-4 | TRBD2 | 16 | . | TRBJ2-3
CASSPWTGSLRTEAFF | TGTGCCAGCAGTCCTTGGACAGGGTCCTTAAGGACTGAAGCTTTCTTT | TRBV27 | TRBD1 | 16 | . | TRBJ1-1